This T cell receptor beta chain was captured in a study of blood T cell repertoires in COVID-19. The V gene's germline CDR1 is MNHEY and CDR2 SMNVEV (reference sequence). CDR3 length equals 14 residues. V shed 3 bases and J shed 5 bases, with 13 bases lying between them. The participants were between roughly 18 and 100 years old and came from about two dozen US areas. Participant reports of clinical history set cohort assignment. The repertoire was sequenced with immunoSEQ multiplex PCR; TCRdb's copy has only in-frame clones and lacks some. The sample includes about 180,000 clones, more than 70% of them seen just once.

The receptor was derived from a man aged 35-49 years who had recovered from COVID-19. Sequences were obtained from PBMCs or T cells enriched from blood (not recorded which). The V gene is TRBV27, the J gene TRBJ2-5, with D possibly matching TRBD1 (6 bases). CDR3 bases: TGTGCCAGCAGTTTCGTAGGGGGAGTGGAGACCCAGTACTTC. Its protein is CASSFVGGVETQYF.